This note documents a single T cell receptor beta chain sequence. Together with a sample-barcoded 5' primer, a J-beta primer mix was included in a second PCR lasting roughly 6 to 12 cycles. From the 5' RACE reads, TCRdb called clonotypes with MiXCR, one entry per CDR3 protein. In the table there are roughly 1.9 million distinct CDR3 sequences, more than 35% of which are singletons. The data were obtained in a study of blood T cells in healthy people across ages. This receptor was taken from a human donor in good health. The sample was blood.

CDR3 nucleotides: TGTGCCAGCAGCTTAGAAACCAGAGGACAAGCTTTCTTT. It specifies CASSLETRGQAFF. V gene TRBV7-2 combines with J gene TRBJ1-1; unclear D gene. The CDR3 covers 13 residues. Germline V gene sequence: CDR1 SGHTA, CDR2 FQGNSA. Trimming removed 1 base at V and 9 bases at J, with 12 bases between.